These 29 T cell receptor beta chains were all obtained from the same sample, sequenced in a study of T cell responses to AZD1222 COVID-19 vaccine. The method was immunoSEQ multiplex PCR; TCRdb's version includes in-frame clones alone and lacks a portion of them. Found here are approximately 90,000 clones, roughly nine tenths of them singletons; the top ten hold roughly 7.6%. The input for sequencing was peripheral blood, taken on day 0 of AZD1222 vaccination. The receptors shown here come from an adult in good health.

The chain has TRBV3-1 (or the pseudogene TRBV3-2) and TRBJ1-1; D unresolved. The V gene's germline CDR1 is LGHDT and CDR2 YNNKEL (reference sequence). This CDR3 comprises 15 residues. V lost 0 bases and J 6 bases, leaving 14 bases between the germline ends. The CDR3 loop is CASSQDGRLTPEAFF. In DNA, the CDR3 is TGTGCCAGCAGCCAAGATGGGCGGTTAACTCCTGAAGCTTTCTTT.

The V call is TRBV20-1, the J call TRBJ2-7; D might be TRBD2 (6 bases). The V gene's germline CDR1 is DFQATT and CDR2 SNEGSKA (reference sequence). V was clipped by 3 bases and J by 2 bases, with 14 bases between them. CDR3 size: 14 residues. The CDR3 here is CSASGTPMPYEQYF. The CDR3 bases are TGCAGTGCTAGTGGGACTCCGATGCCCTACGAGCAGTACTTC.

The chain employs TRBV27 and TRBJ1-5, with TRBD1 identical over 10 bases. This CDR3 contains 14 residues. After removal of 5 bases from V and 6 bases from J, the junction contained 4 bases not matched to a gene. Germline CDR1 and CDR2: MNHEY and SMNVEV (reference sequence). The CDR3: CASSQTGGRQPQHF. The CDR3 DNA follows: TGTGCCAGCAGTCAGACAGGGGGCCGTCAGCCCCAGCATTTT.

This CDR3 is CASSTSTGGENTEAFF. CDR3 DNA sequence: TGTGCCAGTAGTACCTCGACAGGGGGCGAGAACACTGAAGCTTTCTTT. The V call is TRBV19, the J call TRBJ1-1; TRBD1 matches 10 bases. The CDR3 is 16 residues long. The V and J ends lost 4 bases and 1 base, in that order; junction bases with no gene match: 6. Germline V gene lookup returns CDR1 LNHDA and CDR2 SQIVND (reference sequence).

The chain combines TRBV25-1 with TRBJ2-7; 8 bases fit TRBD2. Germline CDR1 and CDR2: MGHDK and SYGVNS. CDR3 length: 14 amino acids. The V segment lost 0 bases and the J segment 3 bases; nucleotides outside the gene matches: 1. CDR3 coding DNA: TGTGCCAGCAGTGAATACGGGACTAGCTACGAGCAGTACTTC. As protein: CASSEYGTSYEQYF.

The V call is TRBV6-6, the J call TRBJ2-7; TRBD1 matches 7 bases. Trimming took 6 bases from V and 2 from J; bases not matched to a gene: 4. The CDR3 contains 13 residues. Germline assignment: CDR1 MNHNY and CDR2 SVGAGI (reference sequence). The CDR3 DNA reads TGTGCCAGCAGGAGACAGGGAGCCTACGAGCAGTACTTC. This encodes CASRRQGAYEQYF.

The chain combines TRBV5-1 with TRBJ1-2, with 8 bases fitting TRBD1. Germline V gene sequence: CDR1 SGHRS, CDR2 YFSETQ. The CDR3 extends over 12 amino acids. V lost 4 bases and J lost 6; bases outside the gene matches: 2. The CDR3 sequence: CASSPDRDGYTF. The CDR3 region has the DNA TGCGCCAGCAGCCCGGACAGGGATGGCTACACCTTC.

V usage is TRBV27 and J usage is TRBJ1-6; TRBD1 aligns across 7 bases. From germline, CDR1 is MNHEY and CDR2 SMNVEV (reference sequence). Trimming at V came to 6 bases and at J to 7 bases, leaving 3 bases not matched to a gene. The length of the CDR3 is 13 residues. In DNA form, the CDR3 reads TGTGCCAGCAGGGGGACAGCAAATTCACCCCTCCACTTT. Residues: CASRGTANSPLHF.

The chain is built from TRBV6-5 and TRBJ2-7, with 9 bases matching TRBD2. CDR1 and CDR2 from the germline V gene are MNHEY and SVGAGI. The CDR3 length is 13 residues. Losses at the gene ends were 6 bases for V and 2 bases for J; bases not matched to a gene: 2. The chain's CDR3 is CASRAGGAYEQYF. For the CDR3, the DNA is TGTGCCAGCAGGGCGGGGGGGGCCTACGAGCAGTACTTC.

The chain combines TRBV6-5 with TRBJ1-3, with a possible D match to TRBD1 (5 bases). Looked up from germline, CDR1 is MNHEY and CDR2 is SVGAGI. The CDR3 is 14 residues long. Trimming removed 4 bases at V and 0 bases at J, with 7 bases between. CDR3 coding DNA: TGTGCCAGCAGTTTAGGGGCCTCTGGAAACACCATATATTTT. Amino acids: CASSLGASGNTIYF.

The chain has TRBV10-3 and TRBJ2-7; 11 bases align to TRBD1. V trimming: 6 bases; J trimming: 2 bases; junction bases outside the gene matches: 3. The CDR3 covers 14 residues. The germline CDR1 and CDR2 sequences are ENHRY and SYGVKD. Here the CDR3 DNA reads TGTGCCATCAGACTGGGACAGGGGGCCTACGAGCAGTACTTC. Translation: CAIRLGQGAYEQYF.

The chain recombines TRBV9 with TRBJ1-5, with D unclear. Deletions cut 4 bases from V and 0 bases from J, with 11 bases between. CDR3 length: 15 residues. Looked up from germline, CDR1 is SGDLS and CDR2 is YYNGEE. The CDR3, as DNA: TGTGCCAGCAGCCAGAGCCACAATAGCAATCAGCCCCAGCATTTT. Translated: CASSQSHNSNQPQHF.

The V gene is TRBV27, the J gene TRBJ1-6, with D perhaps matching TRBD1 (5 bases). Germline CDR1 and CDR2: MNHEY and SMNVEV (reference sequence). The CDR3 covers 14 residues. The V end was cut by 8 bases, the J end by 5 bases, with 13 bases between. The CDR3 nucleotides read TGTGCCAGCGGACCTGGGGCCGATAATTCACCCCTCCACTTT. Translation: CASGPGADNSPLHF.

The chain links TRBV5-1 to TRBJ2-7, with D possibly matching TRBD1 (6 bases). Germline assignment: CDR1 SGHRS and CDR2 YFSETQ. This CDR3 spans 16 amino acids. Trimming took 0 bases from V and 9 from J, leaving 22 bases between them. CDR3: CASSLGPLGEQGWQYF. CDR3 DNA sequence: TGCGCCAGCAGCTTGGGGCCTCTGGGGGAACAGGGTTGGCAGTACTTC.

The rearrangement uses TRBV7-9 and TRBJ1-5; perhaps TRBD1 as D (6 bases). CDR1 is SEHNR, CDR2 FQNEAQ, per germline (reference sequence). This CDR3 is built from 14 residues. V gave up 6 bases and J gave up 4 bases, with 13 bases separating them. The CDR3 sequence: CASSSQGSNQPQHF. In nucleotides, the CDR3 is TGTGCCAGCAGTTCTCAGGGGAGTAATCAGCCCCAGCATTTT.

The CDR3 nucleotides are TGCGCCAGCAGCTTGGGTAGCGGGACCACCGGGGAGCTGTTTTTT. Its protein is CASSLGSGTTGELFF. The J gene is TRBJ2-2, the V gene TRBV5-1, with 8 bases fitting TRBD2. CDR1 and CDR2 (germline): SGHRS, YFSETQ. V was pared by 0 bases and J by 4 bases, with 2 bases of the junction left unmatched. The CDR3 length is 15 residues.

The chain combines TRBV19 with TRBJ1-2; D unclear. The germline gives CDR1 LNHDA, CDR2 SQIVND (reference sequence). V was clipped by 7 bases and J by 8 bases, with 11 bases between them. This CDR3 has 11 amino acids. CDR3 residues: CASKRGGGYTF. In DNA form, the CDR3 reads TGTGCCAGTAAGCGAGGAGGGGGCTACACCTTC.

The CDR3 loop reads CASSRQGLAEAFF. CDR3 in DNA: TGTGCCAGCAGTAGACAGGGCCTTGCTGAAGCTTTCTTT. The genes are TRBV11-2 and TRBJ1-1, with 7 bases aligning to TRBD1. J lost 6 bases, V lost 6 bases, and 7 bases had no gene match. Per the germline V gene, CDR1 is SGHAT and CDR2 is FQNNGV. The CDR3 runs to 13 residues.

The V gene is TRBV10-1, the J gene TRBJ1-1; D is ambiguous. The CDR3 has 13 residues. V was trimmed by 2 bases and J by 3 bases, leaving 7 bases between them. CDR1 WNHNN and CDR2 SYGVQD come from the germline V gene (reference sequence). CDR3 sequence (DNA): TGCGCCAGCAGTGAGGCCCCTTACACTGAAGCTTTCTTT. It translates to CASSEAPYTEAFF.

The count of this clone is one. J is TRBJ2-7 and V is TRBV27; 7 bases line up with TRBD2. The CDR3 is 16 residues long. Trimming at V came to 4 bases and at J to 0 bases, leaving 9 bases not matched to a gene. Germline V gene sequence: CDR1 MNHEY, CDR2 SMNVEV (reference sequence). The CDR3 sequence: CASSSVGEGRSYEQYF. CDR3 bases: TGTGCCAGCAGTTCTGTCGGGGAGGGCCGCTCCTACGAGCAGTACTTC.

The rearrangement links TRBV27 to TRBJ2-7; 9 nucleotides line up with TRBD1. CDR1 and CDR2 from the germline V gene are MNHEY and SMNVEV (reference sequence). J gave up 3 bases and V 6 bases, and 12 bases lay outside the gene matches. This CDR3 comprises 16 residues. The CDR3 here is CASRSGTGTNFYEQYF. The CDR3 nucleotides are TGTGCCAGCAGATCAGGGACAGGGACCAATTTCTACGAGCAGTACTTC.

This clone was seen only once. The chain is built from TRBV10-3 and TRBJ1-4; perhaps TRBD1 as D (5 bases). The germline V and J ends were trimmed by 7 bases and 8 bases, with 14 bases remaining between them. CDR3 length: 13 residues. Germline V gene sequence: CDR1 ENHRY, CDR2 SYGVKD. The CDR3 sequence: CAITPGLGEKLFF. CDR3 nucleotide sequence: TGTGCCATCACTCCAGGGCTGGGGGAAAAACTGTTTTTT.

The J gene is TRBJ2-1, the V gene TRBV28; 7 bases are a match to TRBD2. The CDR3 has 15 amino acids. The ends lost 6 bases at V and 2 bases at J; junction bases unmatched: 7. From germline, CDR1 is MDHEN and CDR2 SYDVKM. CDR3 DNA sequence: TGTGCCAGCAGACCCGGCGGGGGTACCTACAATGAGCAGTTCTTC. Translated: CASRPGGGTYNEQFF.

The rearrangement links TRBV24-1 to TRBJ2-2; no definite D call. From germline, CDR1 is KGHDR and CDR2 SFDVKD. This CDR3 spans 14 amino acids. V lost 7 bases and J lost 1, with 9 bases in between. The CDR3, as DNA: TGTGCCACCAGCGGTAAGGGGAACACCGGGGAGCTGTTTTTT. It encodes CATSGKGNTGELFF.

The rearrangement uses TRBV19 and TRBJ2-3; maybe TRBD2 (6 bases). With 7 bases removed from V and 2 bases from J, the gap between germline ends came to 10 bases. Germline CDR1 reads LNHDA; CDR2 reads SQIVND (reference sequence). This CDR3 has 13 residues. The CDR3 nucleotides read TGTGCCAGTACGACGGGAGTCACAGATACGCAGTATTTT. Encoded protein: CASTTGVTDTQYF.

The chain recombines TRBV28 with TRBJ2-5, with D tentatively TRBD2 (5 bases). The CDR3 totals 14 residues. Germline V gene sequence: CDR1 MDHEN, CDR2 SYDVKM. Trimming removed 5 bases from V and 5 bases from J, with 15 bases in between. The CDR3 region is CASSPRDGVETQYF. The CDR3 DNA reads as TGTGCCAGCAGTCCCCGAGACGGGGTGGAGACCCAGTACTTC. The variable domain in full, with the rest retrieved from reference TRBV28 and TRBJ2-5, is DVKVTQSSRYLVKRTGEKVFLECVQDMDHENMFWYRQDPGLGLRLIYFSYDVKMKEKGDIPEGYSVSREKKERFSLILESASTNQTSMYLCASSPRDGVETQYFGPGTRLLVL.

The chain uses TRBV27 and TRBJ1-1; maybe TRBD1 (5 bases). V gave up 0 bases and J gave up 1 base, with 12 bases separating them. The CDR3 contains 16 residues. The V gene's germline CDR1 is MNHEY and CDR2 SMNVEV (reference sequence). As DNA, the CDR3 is TGTGCCAGCAGTTTATCGTTTAAGGGGCGGAACACTGAAGCTTTCTTT. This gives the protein CASSLSFKGRNTEAFF.

The CDR3 loop reads CATRSSRDVNEQFF. The DNA for the CDR3 is TGTGCCACCAGGTCTTCCAGGGATGTGAATGAGCAGTTCTTC. The V call is TRBV24-1, the J call TRBJ2-1, with D tentatively TRBD1 (5 bases). Germline V gene lookup returns CDR1 KGHDR and CDR2 SFDVKD. The CDR3 covers 14 residues. Trimming took off 7 bases at V and 7 bases at J, with 16 bases between the two ends.

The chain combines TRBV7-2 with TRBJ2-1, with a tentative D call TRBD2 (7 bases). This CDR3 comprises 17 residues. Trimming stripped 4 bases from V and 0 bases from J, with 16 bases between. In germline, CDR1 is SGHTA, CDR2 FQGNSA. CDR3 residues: CASSSGGRGSSYNEQFF. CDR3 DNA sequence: TGTGCCAGCAGCTCCGGGGGGCGGGGCAGCTCCTACAATGAGCAGTTCTTC.